This record concerns one TCR beta chain sequence. The antigen remains undetermined. Using RNA transcripts as the source, TCR beta CDR3 regions were amplified. The TCR CDR3 was amplified in a first-round RT-PCR using the HTBI primer set. Via MiXCR, TCRdb re-called the multiplex PCR reads, giving one row per CDR3 protein. This sample has around 340,000 distinct CDR3 sequences, with more than 11% found just once. The record originates from a study of T cells in Graves' hyperthyroidism and ophthalmopathy. Background on the study: Peripheral blood was acquired at first diagnosis, ahead of any therapy whatsoever.

The J segment lost 7 bases and the V segment lost 6 bases, leaving 5 bases of the junction unmatched. The CDR3 runs to 12 residues. CDR1 and CDR2 from the germline V gene are SQVTM and ANQGSEA. Findings of the study overall: It was a median about 7.1 months before onset that the model predicted ophthalmopathy.

Patients were excluded for uncontrolled infection, other autoimmune disease, pregnancy or lactation. PBMCs came from 9 to 10 ml fresh peripheral blood. The chain carries TRBV29-1 and TRBJ2-1, with 8 bases aligning to TRBD1. This TCR derives from a woman aged 25-40 years with Graves' hyperthyroidism. The sample was blood. The CDR3 sequence: CSVWDRQNEQFF. The CDR3 DNA is TGCAGCGTCTGGGACAGGCAGAATGAGCAGTTCTTC.